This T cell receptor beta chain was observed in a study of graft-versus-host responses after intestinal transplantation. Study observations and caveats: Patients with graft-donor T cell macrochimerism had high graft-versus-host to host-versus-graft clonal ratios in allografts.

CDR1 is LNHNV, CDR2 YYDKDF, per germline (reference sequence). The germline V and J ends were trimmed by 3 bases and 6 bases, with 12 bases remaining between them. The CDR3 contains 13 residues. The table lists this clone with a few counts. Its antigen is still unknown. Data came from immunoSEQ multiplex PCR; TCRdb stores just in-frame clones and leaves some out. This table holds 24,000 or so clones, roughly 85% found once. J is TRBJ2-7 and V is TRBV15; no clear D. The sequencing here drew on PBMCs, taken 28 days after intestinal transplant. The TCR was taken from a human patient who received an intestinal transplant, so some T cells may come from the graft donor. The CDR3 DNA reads TGTGCCACCAGCAGGTTACCCCTCAGCGAGCAGTACTTC. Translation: CATSRLPLSEQYF. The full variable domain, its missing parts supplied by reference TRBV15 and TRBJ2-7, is DAMVIQNPRYQVTQFGKPVTLSCSQTLNHNVMYWYQQKSSQAPKLLFHYYDKDFNNEADTPDNFQSRRPNTSFCFLDIRSPGLGDTAMYLCATSRLPLSEQYFGPGTRLTVT.